The TCR beta chain described here comes from a study of shared clonotypes between healthy human individuals. Regarding the study as a whole: Among non-shared clonotypes, generation probabilities were lower than among those shared by all four donors.

CD45RO negativity and positive selection for CCR7 defined naive CD8 cells, a population that excluded terminally differentiated effector memory CD45RA+ cells. This CDR3 is 13 amino acids long. CDR1 is MNHEY, CDR2 SMNVEV, per germline (reference sequence). Trimming took off 2 bases at V and 3 bases at J, with 7 bases between the two ends. How the authors handled the data: Filtering differed since immunoSEQ provided only junctions, with no quality scores. The method was immunoSEQ multiplex PCR; TCRdb's version includes in-frame clones alone and lacks a portion of them. Clone size and the V and J calls come from that table; the DNA yielded D and trimming. Of around 2.1 million clones in the sample, more than 85% were seen once. On this clone itself: Its matching antigen is unknown.

The receptor was isolated from a man younger than 30 in good health. Some clones in this sample may be carry-over from other donors' samples. Specimen: naive CD8+ T cells from PBMCs. This chain joins TRBV27 and TRBJ1-1; D is uncertain. CDR3 DNA sequence: TGTGCCAGCAGTTTAAGGTGGGACACTGAAGCTTTCTTT. Translating gives CASSLRWDTEAFF.